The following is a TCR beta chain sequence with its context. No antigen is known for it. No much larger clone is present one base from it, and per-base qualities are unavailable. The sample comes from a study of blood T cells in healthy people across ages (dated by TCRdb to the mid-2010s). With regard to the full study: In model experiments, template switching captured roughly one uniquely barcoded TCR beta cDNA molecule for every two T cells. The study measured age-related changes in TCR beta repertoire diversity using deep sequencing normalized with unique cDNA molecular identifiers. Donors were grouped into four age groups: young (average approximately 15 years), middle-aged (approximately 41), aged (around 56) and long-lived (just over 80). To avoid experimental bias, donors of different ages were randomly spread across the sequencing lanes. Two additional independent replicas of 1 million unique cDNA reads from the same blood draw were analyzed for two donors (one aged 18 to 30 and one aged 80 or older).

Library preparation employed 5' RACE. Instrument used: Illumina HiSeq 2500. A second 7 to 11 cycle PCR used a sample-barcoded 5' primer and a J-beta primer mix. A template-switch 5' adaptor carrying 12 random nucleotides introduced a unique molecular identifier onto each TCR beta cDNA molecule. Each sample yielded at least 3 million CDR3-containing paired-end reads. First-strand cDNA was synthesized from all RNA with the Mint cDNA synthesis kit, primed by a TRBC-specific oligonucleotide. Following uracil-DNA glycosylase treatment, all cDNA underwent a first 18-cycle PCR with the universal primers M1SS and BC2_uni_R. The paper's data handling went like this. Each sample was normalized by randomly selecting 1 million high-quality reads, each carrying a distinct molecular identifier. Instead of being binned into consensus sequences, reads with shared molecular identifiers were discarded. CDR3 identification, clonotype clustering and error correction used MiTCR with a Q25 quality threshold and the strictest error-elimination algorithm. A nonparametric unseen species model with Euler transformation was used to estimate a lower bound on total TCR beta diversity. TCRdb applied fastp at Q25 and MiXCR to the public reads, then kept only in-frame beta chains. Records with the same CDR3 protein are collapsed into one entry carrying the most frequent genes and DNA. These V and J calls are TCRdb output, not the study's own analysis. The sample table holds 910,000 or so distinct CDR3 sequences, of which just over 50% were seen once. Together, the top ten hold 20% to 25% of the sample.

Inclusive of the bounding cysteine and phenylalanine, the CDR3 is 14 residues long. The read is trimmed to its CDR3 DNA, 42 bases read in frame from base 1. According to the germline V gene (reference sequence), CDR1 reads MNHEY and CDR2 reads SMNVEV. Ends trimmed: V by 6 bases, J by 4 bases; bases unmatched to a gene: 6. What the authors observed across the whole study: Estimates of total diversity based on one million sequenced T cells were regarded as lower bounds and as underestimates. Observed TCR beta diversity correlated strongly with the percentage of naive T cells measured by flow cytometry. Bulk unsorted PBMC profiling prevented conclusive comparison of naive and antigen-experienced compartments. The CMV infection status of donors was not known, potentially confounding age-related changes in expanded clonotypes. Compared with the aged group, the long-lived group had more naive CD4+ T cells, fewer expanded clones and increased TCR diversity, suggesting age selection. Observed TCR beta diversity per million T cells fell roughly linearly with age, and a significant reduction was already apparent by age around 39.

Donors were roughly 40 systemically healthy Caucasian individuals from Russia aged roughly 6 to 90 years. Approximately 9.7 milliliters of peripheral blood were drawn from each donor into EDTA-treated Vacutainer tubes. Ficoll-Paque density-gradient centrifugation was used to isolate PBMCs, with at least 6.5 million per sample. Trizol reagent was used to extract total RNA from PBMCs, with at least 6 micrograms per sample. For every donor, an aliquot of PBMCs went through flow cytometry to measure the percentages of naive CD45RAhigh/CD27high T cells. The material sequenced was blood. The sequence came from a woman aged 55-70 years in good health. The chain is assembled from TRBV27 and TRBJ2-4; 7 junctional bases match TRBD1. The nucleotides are TGTGCCAGCAGGGCCGGGACAGCAAAAAACATTCAGTACTTC. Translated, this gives CASRAGTAKNIQYF.